The clone carrying this T cell receptor (beta chain) showed up many times. The data are from a study of breast tumors, draining lymph nodes, adjacent tissues. One entry per CDR3 protein, called by TCRdb with MiXCR from the multiplex PCR reads. The data hold approximately 230,000 distinct CDR3 sequences, with less than 35% observed a single time. The lymph nodes were axillary draining lymph nodes from breast cancer patients. The specimen sequenced was axillary lymph node tissue. This clonotype was sampled from a female donor with breast cancer. Some clones in this sample may be carry-over from other donors' samples.

The CDR3 sequence is CASSLAWTGGNSPLHF. The CDR3 DNA is TGTGCCAGCAGCTTAGCCTGGACAGGGGGTAATTCACCCCTCCACTTT. The chain combines TRBV7-2 with TRBJ1-6, with 10 nucleotides matching TRBD1. CDR3 length: 16 amino acids. The V and J ends lost 0 bases and 6 bases, in that order; junction bases with no gene match: 2. Germline CDR1 reads SGHTA; CDR2 reads FQGNSA.